This passage covers 21 T cell receptor beta chains from one sample sequenced in a study of CD8 T cells in Susac syndrome. An input of roughly 0.45 to 1 ug of RNA was subjected to reverse transcription using random hexamers. TCRdb itself ran the immunoSEQ multiplex PCR reads through MiXCR, one entry per CDR3 protein. The repertoire holds some 120,000 distinct CDR3 sequences, with 90% to 95% as singletons. Sequencing used CD4+ T cells from PBMCs. The receptors come from a human donor in good health.

The gene calls are TRBV4-1 and TRBJ2-3, with 9 nucleotides matching TRBD2. The length of the CDR3 is 16 residues. J gave up 3 bases and V 0 bases, and 4 bases lay outside the gene matches. Germline lookup yields CDR1 MGHRA and CDR2 YSYEKL. The chain's CDR3 is CASSQDSGSGTDTQYF. The CDR3 nucleotides read TGCGCCAGCAGCCAAGATAGCGGGAGCGGGACAGATACGCAGTATTTT.

This clonotype was counted once. This chain links TRBV2 with TRBJ2-5, with TRBD2 as a possible D gene (5 bases). The V end lost 6 bases, the J end lost 0 bases, and 14 bases lay between the germline ends. Germline V gene sequence: CDR1 SNHLY, CDR2 FYNNEI. The CDR3 sequence is 15 residues long. CDR3 nucleotide sequence: TGTGCCAGCAGAGCGAGAGGGCCGTACCAAGAGACCCAGTACTTC. This sequence encodes CASRARGPYQETQYF.

This chain joins TRBV7-2 and TRBJ2-1; 7 positions agree with TRBD2. The CDR3 runs 15 residues. In germline, CDR1 is SGHTA, CDR2 FQGNSA. Losses at the gene ends were 2 bases for V and 8 bases for J; bases not matched to a gene: 9. The CDR3 coding sequence is TGTGCCAGCAGCTTAAGCGGGATCGGGTTTCATGAGCAGTTCTTC. The encoded protein is CASSLSGIGFHEQFF.

This sequence joins TRBV20-1 and TRBJ2-3, with 8 bases matching TRBD2. The CDR3 is made up of 13 amino acids. Germline V gives CDR1 DFQATT, CDR2 SNEGSKA (reference sequence). Trimming at V came to 5 bases and at J to 8 bases, leaving 9 bases not matched to a gene. Written as DNA, the CDR3 is TGCAGTGCTCGGGGCGGGGGGCGCAGTACGCAGTATTTT. Protein: CSARGGGRSTQYF.

CDR3 residues: CSVVLQRAYNEQFF. CDR3 sequence (DNA): TGCAGCGTTGTCCTCCAGCGCGCTTACAATGAGCAGTTCTTC. J is TRBJ2-1 and V is TRBV29-1; D uncertain. Germline loops: CDR1 SQVTM, CDR2 ANQGSEA. The CDR3 covers 14 residues. V was trimmed by 4 bases and J by 4 bases, leaving 14 bases between them.

This chain uses TRBV7-2 with TRBJ1-5; 7 bases map to TRBD1. The CDR3 has 13 amino acids. The ends lost 5 bases at V and 9 bases at J; junction bases unmatched: 7. CDR1 is SGHTA and CDR2 is FQGNSA in the germline V gene. The CDR3 is CASSTEGARPQHF. The CDR3 DNA sequence: TGTGCCAGCAGCACGGAGGGGGCACGGCCCCAGCATTTT. The variable domain in full, with the rest retrieved from reference TRBV7-2 and TRBJ1-5, is GAGVSQSPSNKVTEKGKDVELRCDPISGHTALYWYRQSLGQGLEFLIYFQGNSAPDKSGLPSDRFSAERTGGSVSTLTIQRTQQEDSAVYLCASSTEGARPQHFGDGTRLSIL.

V is TRBV2 and J is TRBJ2-3, with 13 bases lining up with TRBD2. From germline, CDR1 is SNHLY and CDR2 FYNNEI. CDR3 length: 14 amino acids. V lost 8 bases to trimming and J lost 6 bases; unmatched junction nucleotides: 5. Here the CDR3 reads CASGQGLAGDTQYF. The CDR3 coding sequence is TGTGCCAGCGGTCAGGGACTAGCGGGGGATACGCAGTATTTT.

The rearrangement uses TRBV4-2 and TRBJ1-5, with a possible D match to TRBD1 (6 bases). V was cut by 2 bases and J by 5 bases, with 13 bases left in between. The germline V gene encodes CDR1 LGHNA and CDR2 YNFKEQ. This CDR3 spans 15 amino acids. The CDR3 sequence is CASSQTGFGDQPQHF. CDR3 coding DNA: TGTGCCAGCAGCCAAACAGGGTTCGGGGATCAGCCCCAGCATTTT.

In nucleotides, the CDR3 is TGCGCCAGCAGATCCGGGACAGGCCTGGAAGAAGGGTTCTTC. It translates to CASRSGTGLEEGFF. The rearrangement links TRBV5-1 to TRBJ2-1, with 8 bases aligning to TRBD1. The CDR3 length is 14 residues. The V and J ends lost 5 bases and 15 bases, in that order; junction bases with no gene match: 16. Germline lookup yields CDR1 SGHRS and CDR2 YFSETQ.

The rearrangement uses TRBV29-1 and TRBJ2-1; D might be TRBD2 (6 bases). CDR1 and CDR2 (germline): SQVTM, ANQGSEA. Trimming removed 3 bases from V and 7 bases from J, with 13 bases in between. The length of the CDR3 is 13 residues. CDR3 protein: CSVEEGLGNEQFF. The CDR3, as DNA: TGCAGCGTTGAGGAGGGTTTAGGGAATGAGCAGTTCTTC.

The rearrangement uses TRBV12-3 or TRBV12-4 and TRBJ2-2; the D call may be TRBD1 or TRBD2 (6 bases each). This CDR3 is built from 15 residues. Trimming took 6 bases from V and 1 from J, leaving 12 bases between them. The CDR3 is CASRVQGGNTGELFF. The CDR3 nucleotides are TGTGCCAGCAGGGTACAGGGAGGGAACACCGGGGAGCTGTTTTTT.

The chain uses TRBV6-1 and TRBJ2-7; D might be TRBD2 (6 bases). The CDR3 consists of 16 residues. Trimming removed 6 bases from V and 0 bases from J, with 18 bases in between. Per germline, CDR1 MNHNS and CDR2 SASEGT. CDR3 loop: CASSPIAGTASYEQYF. The CDR3 DNA follows: TGTGCCAGCAGCCCAATCGCCGGGACTGCCTCCTACGAGCAGTACTTC.

The gene calls are TRBV7-9 and TRBJ2-2; 8 bases agree with TRBD2. The V and J ends lost 0 bases and 6 bases, in that order; junction bases with no gene match: 0. The CDR3 has 14 residues. Germline V gives CDR1 SEHNR, CDR2 FQNEAQ (reference sequence). CDR3 protein: CASSLAAGAGELFF. CDR3 sequence (DNA): TGTGCCAGCAGCTTAGCAGCGGGAGCCGGGGAGCTGTTTTTT.

This chain joins TRBV3-1 and TRBJ1-1; maybe TRBD1 (5 bases). Trimming stripped 0 bases from V and 8 bases from J, with 13 bases between. The germline gives CDR1 LGHDT, CDR2 YNNKEL (reference sequence). The CDR3 sequence is 14 residues long. The CDR3 DNA reads as TGTGCCAGCAGCCAAGATAGGGGCCGATCGGAAGCTTTCTTT. Amino acid sequence: CASSQDRGRSEAFF.

This clonotype was counted once. The genes are TRBV12-3 or TRBV12-4 and TRBJ2-6; D is ambiguous. V dropped 8 bases and J dropped 1 base, with 9 bases sitting between them. The CDR3 sequence is 14 residues long. The CDR3 nucleotides read TGTGCCAGCGTTAAGTCGTCTGGGGCCAACGTCCTGACTTTC. This gives the protein CASVKSSGANVLTF.

The chain combines TRBV29-1 with TRBJ2-1; no definite D call. Germline V CDR1 and CDR2: SQVTM, ANQGSEA. Trimming pared 0 bases from V and 13 bases from J, leaving 16 bases between. The CDR3 consists of 13 residues. The CDR3 here is CSVEDSTITLQFF. In nucleotides, the CDR3 is TGCAGCGTTGAAGATTCCACCATTACTCTACAGTTCTTC.

The genes are TRBV5-1 and TRBJ2-3; 9 nucleotides match TRBD2. The V segment lost 4 bases and the J segment 0 bases; nucleotides outside the gene matches: 6. The CDR3 consists of 16 residues. Germline CDR1 is SGHRS and CDR2 is YFSETQ. CDR3 loop: CASSRRTSESTDTQYF. CDR3 coding DNA: TGCGCCAGCAGCCGAAGGACTAGCGAGAGCACAGATACGCAGTATTTT.

The rearrangement uses TRBV20-1 and TRBJ2-7; 9 bases match TRBD2. In germline, CDR1 is DFQATT, CDR2 SNEGSKA (reference sequence). This CDR3 contains 15 residues. The ends lost 3 bases at V and 6 bases at J; junction bases unmatched: 12. The DNA of the CDR3 is TGCAGTGCTAGTAAGGGGCTAGCGGGGCGGGGCGAGCAGTACTTC. Protein: CSASKGLAGRGEQYF.

The V gene is TRBV28, the J gene TRBJ2-3, with no clear D. The CDR3 covers 10 residues. The V gene's germline CDR1 is MDHEN and CDR2 SYDVKM. Between the trimmed V and J ends, which lost 8 bases and 6 bases, there was a span of 6 bases. The CDR3 sequence is CASGGDTQYF. The DNA for the CDR3 is TGTGCCAGCGGTGGGGATACGCAGTATTTT.

J is TRBJ1-2 and V is TRBV12-3 or TRBV12-4; TRBD1 is a possible D gene (6 bases). Trimming removed 7 bases at V and 7 bases at J, with 16 bases between. This CDR3 has 13 residues. The CDR3 bases are TGTGCCAGCAACGTCGCACAGGGTCCTGGCTACACCTTC. Translation gives CASNVAQGPGYTF.

V usage is TRBV27 and J usage is TRBJ2-7; 9 bases fit TRBD2. V was clipped by 6 bases and J by 3 bases; unmatched bases: 6. The CDR3 spans 14 residues. CDR1 is MNHEY and CDR2 is SMNVEV in the germline V gene (reference sequence). CDR3 amino acids: CASSSETSGYEQYF. DNA of the CDR3: TGTGCCAGCAGCTCTGAGACTAGCGGCTACGAGCAGTACTTC.